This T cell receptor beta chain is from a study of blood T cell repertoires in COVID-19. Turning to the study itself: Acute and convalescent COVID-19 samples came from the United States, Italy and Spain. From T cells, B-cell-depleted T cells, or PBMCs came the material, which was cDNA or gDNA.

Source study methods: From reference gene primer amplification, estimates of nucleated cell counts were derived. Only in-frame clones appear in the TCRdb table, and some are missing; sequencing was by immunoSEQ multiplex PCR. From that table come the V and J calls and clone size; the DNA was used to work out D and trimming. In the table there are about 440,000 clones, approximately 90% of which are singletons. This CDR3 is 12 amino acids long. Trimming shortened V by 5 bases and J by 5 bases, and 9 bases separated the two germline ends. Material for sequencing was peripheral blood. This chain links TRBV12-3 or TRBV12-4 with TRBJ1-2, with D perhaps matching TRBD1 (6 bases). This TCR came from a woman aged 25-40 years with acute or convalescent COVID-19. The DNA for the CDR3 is TGTGCCAGCAGTCGGACAGAGTATGGCTACACCTTC. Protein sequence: CASSRTEYGYTF.